A selection of T cell receptor beta chains follows, all from one sample in a study of cytomegalovirus exposure and HLA in healthy donors. This table comes from immunoSEQ multiplex PCR, and its TCRdb copy is limited to in-frame clones, with some not included. Of 54,000 or so clones in the sample, around 62% were seen once. The sample was PBMCs. The receptors were gathered from a human donor in good health. CDR3s include the opening cysteine and the closing phenylalanine or tryptophan. D genes are given only for firm matches. The size entry is marked missing in some rows and otherwise reads once, few, many or a size class.

D	V	J	size	DNA	CDR3
TRBD1	TRBV27	TRBJ2-1	NA	TGTGCCAGCAGCGGACCGGGACAGCCCTCGAGCGAGCAGTTCTTC	CASSGPGQPSSEQFF
NA	TRBV7-7	TRBJ1-2	NA	TGTGCTAGCAGCTTAGAGGCGGCAGCCGAGCGTAACTATGGCTACACCTTC	CASSLEAAAERNYGYTF
TRBD1	TRBV5-6	TRBJ1-2	NA	TGTGCCAGCAGCTATTTCGCAGGGGGCTGGGATGGCTACACCTTC	CASSYFAGGWDGYTF
TRBD1	TRBV19	TRBJ2-7	NA	TGTGCCAGTAGGGCGGACAGGGGGCTCCACGAGCAGTACTTC	CASRADRGLHEQYF
TRBD1	TRBV6-5	TRBJ2-7	NA	TGTGCCAGCAGTTACCAGACAGGGACATTCTACGAGCAGTACTTC	CASSYQTGTFYEQYF
TRBD1	TRBV12-5	TRBJ1-5	NA	TGTGCTAGTGGCCCGGGACAGTGGGGCAATCAGCCCCAGCATTTT	CASGPGQWGNQPQHF
TRBD1	TRBV19	TRBJ2-4	NA	TGTGCCAGTAGAAAGGACAGGGGCAACATTCAGTACTTC	CASRKDRGNIQYF
TRBD2	TRBV4-3	TRBJ2-1	NA	TGCGCCAGCAGCCAAGATCGTCGGACTAGCAGTCGCAATGAGCAGTTCTTC	CASSQDRRTSSRNEQFF
NA	TRBV6-5	TRBJ2-7	NA	TGTGCCAGCAGTTACTCGGTAAGGGGCGCCTACGAGCAGTACTTC	CASSYSVRGAYEQYF
TRBD1	TRBV5-1	TRBJ1-2	NA	TGCGCCAGCAGCTTGGGACAGGGACATGGCTACACCTTC	CASSLGQGHGYTF
NA	TRBV5-6	TRBJ1-1	few	TGTGCCAGCAGCTCCGAGCGGGTTGTTCTCGCTGAAGCTTTCTTT	CASSSERVVLAEAFF
NA	TRBV6-5	TRBJ2-7	NA	TGTGCCAGCAGTTCAACAGGGGGGGGTTCCTACGAGCAGTACTTC	CASSSTGGGSYEQYF
NA	TRBV5-6	TRBJ2-7	NA	TGTGCCAGCAGCTTCGAGCACGAGCAGTACTTC	CASSFEHEQYF
NA	TRBV7-2	TRBJ1-3	few	TGTGCCAGCAGCTTACAGGGAAACACCATATATTTT	CASSLQGNTIYF
NA	TRBV5-1	TRBJ2-4	NA	TGCGCCAGCAGCCCGCCCGGGACTCCCCCTAGTCCAGCCAAAAACATTCAGTACTTC	CASSPPGTPPSPAKNIQYF
TRBD1	TRBV7-9	TRBJ1-2	NA	TGTGCCAGCAGCACCTCTACAGGGGTCAACTATGGCTACACCTTC	CASSTSTGVNYGYTF
NA	TRBV29-1	TRBJ2-7	NA	TGCAGCGCCGTCGGGGAAGGGGGACAGCAGTACTTC	CSAVGEGGQQYF
TRBD2	TRBV30	TRBJ2-1	NA	TGTGCCTGGAGTCCCAGGGGACTAGCGCTAAGAGAGCAGTTCTTC	CAWSPRGLALREQFF
NA	TRBV19	TRBJ1-5	few	TGTGCCAGTATGCCCCGGGGAGGTCGGAATCAGCCCCAGCATTTT	CASMPRGGRNQPQHF
NA	TRBV27	TRBJ2-2	NA	TGTGCCAGCAGTTTCCCGGCCCTGCTAGCTACCGGGGAGCTGTTTTTT	CASSFPALLATGELFF
NA	TRBV4-2	TRBJ1-4	NA	TGTGCCAGCAGCCCCTATAAGTGGGAAAAACTGTTTTTT	CASSPYKWEKLFF
NA	TRBV11-3	TRBJ2-2	few	TGTGCCAGCAGCTTCAATCCGGGAACGAACACCGGGGAGCTGTTTTTT	CASSFNPGTNTGELFF
NA	TRBV6-5	TRBJ1-2	NA	TGTGCCAGCAGTTACGGAGGGAGCAGGTCCTATGGCTACACCTTC	CASSYGGSRSYGYTF
NA	TRBV5-4	TRBJ1-1	NA	TGTGCCAGCAGCTATAAAACAGAGAACACTGAAGCTTTCTTT	CASSYKTENTEAFF
NA	TRBV27	TRBJ2-1	NA	TGTGCCAGCAGTTTCTGGCAGGGTGAGCAGTTCTTC	CASSFWQGEQFF
TRBD1	TRBV7-9	TRBJ2-7	NA	TGTGCCAGCAGCCCCCCACAGACAGGGGATGGGTACGAGCAGTACTTC	CASSPPQTGDGYEQYF
TRBD1	TRBV6-6	TRBJ1-2	NA	TGTGCCAGCAGTCCACAGGGGTTCTTCTATGGCTACACCTTC	CASSPQGFFYGYTF
TRBD1	TRBV6-5	TRBJ1-6	few	TGTGCCAGCAGTTCCGCGGACAGGGGAATTAATTCACCCCTCCACTTT	CASSSADRGINSPLHF
NA	TRBV6-4	TRBJ1-3	NA	TGTGCCAGGATTCGCCGGGGAAACACCATATATTTT	CARIRRGNTIYF
NA	TRBV29-1	TRBJ1-6	NA	TGCAGCGTGGCGGACAGCCCTGGGAATTCACCCCTCCACTTT	CSVADSPGNSPLHF
TRBD1	TRBV13	TRBJ2-5	few	TGTGCCAGCAGCTCGCACCAGGGGGTACGGTACTTC	CASSSHQGVRYF
NA	TRBV11-1	TRBJ1-1	NA	TGTGCCAGCACCGTAATGTCGGGGGGTTTCGCTGAAGCTTTCTTT	CASTVMSGGFAEAFF
TRBD1	TRBV29-1	TRBJ2-7	NA	TGCAGCGTTGGGACAGGGATCGGCGAGCAGTACTTC	CSVGTGIGEQYF